A single sample gave rise to the 8 T cell receptor beta chains below, sequenced in a study of blood T cell repertoires in COVID-19. The table came from immunoSEQ multiplex PCR; TCRdb's copy has only in-frame clones and leaves some out. The table has about 160,000 clones, roughly 80% seen once. Source material: PBMCs or T cells enriched from blood (not recorded which). The receptors shown here come from a middle-aged woman with acute COVID-19.

The CDR3 here is CASRQGTSGRKFF. In nucleotides, the CDR3 is TGTGCCAGCAGACAGGGGACTAGCGGGAGAAAGTTCTTC. The chain uses TRBV3-1 (or the pseudogene TRBV3-2) and TRBJ2-1; 14 positions agree with TRBD2. V was clipped by 6 bases and J by 14 bases; unmatched bases: 6. Germline loops: CDR1 LGHDT, CDR2 YNNKEL (reference sequence). This CDR3 has 13 residues.

The chain has TRBV7-8 and TRBJ2-7, with 9 bases fitting TRBD2. The CDR3 has 15 amino acids. After removal of 7 bases from V and 5 bases from J, the junction contained 12 bases not matched to a gene. Germline CDR1 reads SGHVS; CDR2 reads FQNEAQ. CDR3 amino acids: CASTSYPLAGNEQYF. Here the CDR3 DNA reads TGTGCCAGCACCTCATACCCCCTAGCGGGAAACGAGCAGTACTTC.

The rearrangement uses TRBV30 and TRBJ1-2; 7 bases align to TRBD1. There are 13 residues in the CDR3. Germline V gene lookup returns CDR1 GTSNPN and CDR2 SVGIG (reference sequence). The J segment lost 6 bases and the V segment lost 5 bases, leaving 9 bases of the junction unmatched. The CDR3: CAWLVEGGNGYTF. The CDR3 DNA reads as TGTGCCTGGCTGGTGGAAGGGGGCAATGGCTACACCTTC. Full variable domain (rest looked up from reference TRBV30 and TRBJ1-2): SQTIHQWPATLVQPVGSPLSLECTVEGTSNPNLYWYRQAAGRGLQLLFYSVGIGQISSEVPQNLSASRPQDRQFILSSKKLLLSDSGFYLCAWLVEGGNGYTFGSGTRLTVV.

This clone showed up many times. The chain joins TRBV19 to TRBJ1-3; no clear D. V was pared by 3 bases and J by 1 base, with 16 bases between. This CDR3 is 17 amino acids long. Per the germline V gene, CDR1 is LNHDA and CDR2 is SQIVND (reference sequence). The CDR3 DNA follows: TGTGCCAGTAGTATTTTTTCGGGTTTCCATTCTGGAAACACCATATATTTT. As protein: CASSIFSGFHSGNTIYF.

The chain employs TRBV3-1 (or the pseudogene TRBV3-2) and TRBJ2-1; perhaps TRBD2 as D (5 bases). The CDR3 sequence is 16 residues long. The V end was cut by 4 bases, the J end by 1 base, with 14 bases between. Germline CDR1 is LGHDT and CDR2 is YNNKEL (reference sequence). CDR3 in DNA: TGTGCCAGCAGCCTTCGGCGGGCGGTTTCCTACAATGAGCAGTTCTTC. Translated, it gives CASSLRRAVSYNEQFF.

This chain uses TRBV10-3 with TRBJ1-3; 7 positions match TRBD1. Germline V gene data show CDR1 as ENHRY and CDR2 as SYGVKD. J lost 0 bases, V lost 6 bases, and 2 bases had no gene match. The CDR3 loop spans 14 amino acids. The CDR3 bases are TGTGCCATCAGCAGGGGGACCTCTGGAAACACCATATATTTT. Its translation is CAISRGTSGNTIYF.

This clone was seen a single time. The rearrangement uses TRBV3-1 (or the pseudogene TRBV3-2) and TRBJ2-3; 14 nucleotides line up with TRBD2. V shed 6 bases, J shed 6 bases, and the junction held 5 bases outside the gene matches. This CDR3 region has 15 residues. Per germline, CDR1 LGHDT and CDR2 YNNKEL (reference sequence). CDR3 protein: CASSRTSGRMDTQYF. CDR3 nucleotides: TGTGCCAGCAGTCGGACTAGCGGGAGGATGGATACGCAGTATTTT.

V is TRBV2 and J is TRBJ1-3; 7 nucleotides agree with TRBD1. From germline, CDR1 is SNHLY and CDR2 FYNNEI. Trimming took 5 bases from V and 2 from J; bases not matched to a gene: 6. The CDR3 runs 15 residues. CDR3 amino acids: CASSPDRAAGNTIYF. The CDR3 bases are TGTGCCAGCAGTCCCGACAGGGCTGCTGGAAACACCATATATTTT. Based on the CDR3 plus reference TRBV2 and TRBJ1-3, the full variable domain is EPEVTQTPSHQVTQMGQEVILRCVPISNHLYFYWYRQILGQKVEFLVSFYNNEISEKSEIFDDQFSVERPDGSNFTLKIRSTKLEDSAMYFCASSPDRAAGNTIYFGEGSWLTVV.